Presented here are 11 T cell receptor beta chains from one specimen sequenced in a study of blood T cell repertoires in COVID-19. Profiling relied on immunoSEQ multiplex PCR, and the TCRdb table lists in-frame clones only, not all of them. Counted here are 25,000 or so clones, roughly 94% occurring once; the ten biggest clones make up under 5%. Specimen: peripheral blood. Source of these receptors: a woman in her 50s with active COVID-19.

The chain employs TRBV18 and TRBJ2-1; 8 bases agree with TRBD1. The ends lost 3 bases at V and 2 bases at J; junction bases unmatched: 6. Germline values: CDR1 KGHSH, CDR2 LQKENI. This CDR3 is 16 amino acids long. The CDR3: CASSPLQGETYNEQFF. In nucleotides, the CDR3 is TGTGCCAGCTCACCGTTACAGGGGGAAACCTACAATGAGCAGTTCTTC. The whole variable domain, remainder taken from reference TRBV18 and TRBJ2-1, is NAGVMQNPRHLVRRRGQEARLRCSPMKGHSHVYWYRQLPEEGLKFMVYLQKENIIDESGMPKERFSAEFPKEGPSILRIQQVVRGDSAAYFCASSPLQGETYNEQFFGPGTRLTVL.

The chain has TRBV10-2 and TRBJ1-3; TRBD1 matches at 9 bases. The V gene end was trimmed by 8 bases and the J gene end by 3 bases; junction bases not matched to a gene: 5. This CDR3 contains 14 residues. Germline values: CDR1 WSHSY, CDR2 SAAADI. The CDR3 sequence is CASSLTGGGNTIYF. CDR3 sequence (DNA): TGCGCCAGCTCCCTGACAGGGGGTGGAAACACCATATATTTT.

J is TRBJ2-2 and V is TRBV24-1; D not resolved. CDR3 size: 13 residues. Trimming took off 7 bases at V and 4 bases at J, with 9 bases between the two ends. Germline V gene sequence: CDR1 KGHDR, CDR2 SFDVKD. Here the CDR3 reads CATRGLGTGELFF. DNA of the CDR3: TGTGCCACCAGGGGCCTCGGCACCGGGGAGCTGTTTTTT.

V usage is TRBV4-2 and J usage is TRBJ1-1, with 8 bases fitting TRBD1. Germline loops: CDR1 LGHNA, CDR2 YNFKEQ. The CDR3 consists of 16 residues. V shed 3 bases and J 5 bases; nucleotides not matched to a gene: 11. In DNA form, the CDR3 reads TGTGCCAGCAGCCATCAAACCACAGGGGGATATACTGAAGCTTTCTTT. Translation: CASSHQTTGGYTEAFF.

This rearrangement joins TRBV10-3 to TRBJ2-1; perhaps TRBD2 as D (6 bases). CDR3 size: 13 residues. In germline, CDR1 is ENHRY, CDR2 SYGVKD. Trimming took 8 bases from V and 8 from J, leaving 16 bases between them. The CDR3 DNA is TGTGCCATCTCCAGGAGGGAGGTAGATGAGCAGTTCTTC. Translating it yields CAISRREVDEQFF.

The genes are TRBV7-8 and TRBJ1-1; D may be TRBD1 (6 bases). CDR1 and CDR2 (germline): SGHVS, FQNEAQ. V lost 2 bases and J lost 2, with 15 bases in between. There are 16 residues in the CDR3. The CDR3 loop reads CASSLTSAGANTEAFF. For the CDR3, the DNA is TGTGCCAGCAGCTTAACGTCCGCGGGGGCAAACACTGAAGCTTTCTTT.

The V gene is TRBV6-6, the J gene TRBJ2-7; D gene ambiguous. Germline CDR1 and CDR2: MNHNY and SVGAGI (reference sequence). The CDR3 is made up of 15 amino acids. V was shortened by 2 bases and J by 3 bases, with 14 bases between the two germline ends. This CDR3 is CASSYPLATCYEQYV. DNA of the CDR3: TGTGCCAGCAGTTACCCGTTAGCCACTTGCTACGAGCAGTACGTC.

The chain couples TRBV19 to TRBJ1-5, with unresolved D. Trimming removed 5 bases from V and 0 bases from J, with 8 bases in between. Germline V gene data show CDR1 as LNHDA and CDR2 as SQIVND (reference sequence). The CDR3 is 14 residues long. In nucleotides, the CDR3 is TGTGCCAGTAGTCTCGTCTATAGCAATCAGCCCCAGCATTTT. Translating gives CASSLVYSNQPQHF.

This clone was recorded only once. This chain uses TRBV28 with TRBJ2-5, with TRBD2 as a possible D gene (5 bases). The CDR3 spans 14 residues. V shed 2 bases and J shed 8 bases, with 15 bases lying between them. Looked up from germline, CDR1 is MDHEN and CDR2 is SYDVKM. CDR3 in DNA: TGTGCCAGCAGTTTACAATCTGGGCCGGGAACCCAGTACTTC. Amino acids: CASSLQSGPGTQYF.

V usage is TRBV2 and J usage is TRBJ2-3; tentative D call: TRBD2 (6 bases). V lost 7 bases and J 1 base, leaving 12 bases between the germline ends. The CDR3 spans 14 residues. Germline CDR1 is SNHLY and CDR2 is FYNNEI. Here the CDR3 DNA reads TGTGCCAGCAAGCGAGCGGGCGGCACAGATACGCAGTATTTT. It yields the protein CASKRAGGTDTQYF.

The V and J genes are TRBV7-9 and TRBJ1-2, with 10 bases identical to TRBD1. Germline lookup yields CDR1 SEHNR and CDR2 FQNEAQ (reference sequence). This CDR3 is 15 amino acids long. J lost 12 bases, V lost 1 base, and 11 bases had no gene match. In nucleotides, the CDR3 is TGTGCCAGCAGCTTAGGGGGGCCGGGACAGGGGAGCGACACCTTC. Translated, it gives CASSLGGPGQGSDTF.